A single sample is the source of the 14 T cell receptor beta chains below, sequenced in a study of B cell selection in AIRE deficiency. Assay: immunoSEQ multiplex PCR; the TCRdb copy retains only in-frame clones and omits some. The data contain some 3,000 clones, about four fifths of them singletons. Regulatory T cells were sorted as CD4+CD25hiCD127low/negative cells. Sequencing input: Tregs sorted from PBMCs. The receptors originated from a human donor with AIRE deficiency.

CDR3 coding DNA: TGTGCCAGCAGCTTACAGGGGCAGCCCCAGCATTTT. Translation: CASSLQGQPQHF. The chain has TRBV7-6 and TRBJ1-5; tentative D call: TRBD1 (6 bases). The length of the CDR3 is 12 residues. Trimming shortened V by 2 bases and J by 7 bases, and 6 bases separated the two germline ends. Germline lookup yields CDR1 SGHVS and CDR2 FNYEAQ.

V gene TRBV11-2 combines with J gene TRBJ2-6; no clear D. V was cut by 4 bases and J by 2 bases, with 18 bases left in between. The CDR3 contains 18 residues. Per the germline V gene, CDR1 is SGHAT and CDR2 is FQNNGV. The CDR3 protein is CASSSLGGVSPGANVLTF. In DNA form, the CDR3 reads TGTGCCAGCAGCTCTTTAGGTGGGGTCTCGCCTGGGGCCAACGTCCTGACTTTC. The complete variable domain, with remaining parts taken from reference TRBV11-2 and TRBJ2-6, reads EAGVAQSPRYKIIEKRQSVAFWCNPISGHATLYWYQQILGQGPKLLIQFQNNGVVDDSQLPKDRFSAERLKGVDSTLKIQPAKLEDSAVYLCASSSLGGVSPGANVLTFGAGSRLTVL.

This chain uses TRBV7-9 with TRBJ1-5; TRBD1 aligns across 9 bases. The germline V gene has CDR1 SEHNR and CDR2 FQNEAQ (reference sequence). This CDR3 is 14 amino acids long. Losses at the gene ends were 4 bases for V and 7 bases for J; bases not matched to a gene: 5. Here the CDR3 DNA reads TGTGCCAGCAGCTCGACAGGGGGGGACCAGCCCCAGCATTTT. Its translation is CASSSTGGDQPQHF.

The chain joins TRBV2 to TRBJ2-1; D not resolved. The CDR3 is 11 amino acids. V shed 5 bases and J shed 4 bases, with 3 bases lying between them. Per germline, CDR1 SNHLY and CDR2 FYNNEI. The chain's CDR3 is CASSFYNEQFF. For the CDR3, the DNA is TGTGCCAGCAGTTTTTACAATGAGCAGTTCTTC.

This chain's CDR3 is CASSPPWGQGSEKLFF. CDR3 DNA sequence: TGTGCCAGCTCACCCCCGTGGGGACAGGGATCTGAAAAACTGTTTTTT. V usage is TRBV18 and J usage is TRBJ1-4; TRBD1 matches 9 bases. V trimming: 3 bases; J trimming: 7 bases; junction bases outside the gene matches: 9. The CDR3 contains 16 residues. The V gene's germline CDR1 is KGHSH and CDR2 LQKENI.

The chain uses TRBV7-6 and TRBJ1-3; D uncertain. Germline CDR1 reads SGHVS; CDR2 reads FNYEAQ. This CDR3 has 12 residues. Trimming took 5 bases from V and 1 from J, leaving 3 bases between them. CDR3 nucleotide sequence: TGTGCCAGCAGCCCGTCTGGAAACACCATATATTTT. Encoded protein: CASSPSGNTIYF.

The chain employs TRBV7-9 and TRBJ1-2, with D unclear. The ends were cut back, 3 bases at V and 4 bases at J, with 6 bases in the middle. The CDR3 runs to 12 residues. The germline gives CDR1 SEHNR, CDR2 FQNEAQ (reference sequence). The CDR3 nucleotides are TGTGCCAGCAGCTTCGATATCTATGGCTACACCTTC. This sequence encodes CASSFDIYGYTF.

The chain couples TRBV28 to TRBJ2-3; D is perhaps TRBD2 (5 bases). Germline V gene lookup returns CDR1 MDHEN and CDR2 SYDVKM. The CDR3 has 13 amino acids. V was pared by 7 bases and J by 2 bases, with 10 bases between. The DNA of the CDR3 is TGTGCCAGCACGGGGTCGTCCACAGATACGCAGTATTTT. It is translated as CASTGSSTDTQYF.

J is TRBJ2-7 and V is TRBV20-1; D is unclear. V gave up 1 base and J gave up 4 bases, with 5 bases separating them. The germline V gene encodes CDR1 DFQATT and CDR2 SNEGSKA (reference sequence). The CDR3 is made up of 11 amino acids. CDR3 residues: CSARGVYEQYF. CDR3 DNA: TGCAGTGCTAGAGGCGTATACGAGCAGTACTTC.

The chain joins TRBV28 to TRBJ1-5; TRBD1 matches at 9 bases. CDR3 length: 15 residues. V lost 5 bases to trimming and J lost 6 bases; unmatched junction nucleotides: 8. The germline CDR1 and CDR2 sequences are MDHEN and SYDVKM. DNA for the CDR3: TGTGCCAGCAGTCCCCCGGGACAGGGTTTTCAGCCCCAGCATTTT. Translated: CASSPPGQGFQPQHF.

The genes are TRBV6-5 and TRBJ1-2, with D perhaps TRBD1 (6 bases). The CDR3 has 14 amino acids. Germline V gene sequence: CDR1 MNHEY, CDR2 SVGAGI. Trimming shortened V by 2 bases and J by 4 bases, and 11 bases separated the two germline ends. The DNA of the CDR3 is TGTGCCAGCAGTTACGGCGACAGGCCCTATGGCTACACCTTC. This gives the protein CASSYGDRPYGYTF.

This chain links TRBV5-1 with TRBJ2-7, with no clear D. Germline V CDR1 and CDR2: SGHRS, YFSETQ. The length of the CDR3 is 16 residues. Trimming left V 0 bases short and J 0 bases short, with 13 bases between. The CDR3 here is CASSLGLTYTSYEQYF. For the CDR3, the DNA is TGCGCCAGCAGCTTGGGTCTCACATACACCTCCTACGAGCAGTACTTC.

The V call is TRBV29-1, the J call TRBJ2-5; tentative D call: TRBD1 (6 bases). The CDR3 has 11 amino acids. Germline V lookup: CDR1 SQVTM, CDR2 ANQGSEA. V dropped 6 bases and J dropped 4 bases, with 9 bases sitting between them. The DNA of the CDR3 is TGCAGCGTGCTACAGGGAGAGACCCAGTACTTC. Encoded protein: CSVLQGETQYF.

The sample holds a few counts of this clone. The chain links TRBV2 to TRBJ1-5; perhaps TRBD1 as D (5 bases). V gave up 9 bases and J gave up 3 bases, with 12 bases separating them. The germline CDR1 and CDR2 sequences are SNHLY and FYNNEI. CDR3 size: 13 residues. The CDR3 region is CASTGTHNQPQHF. CDR3 DNA: TGTGCCAGTACAGGCACCCACAATCAGCCCCAGCATTTT.